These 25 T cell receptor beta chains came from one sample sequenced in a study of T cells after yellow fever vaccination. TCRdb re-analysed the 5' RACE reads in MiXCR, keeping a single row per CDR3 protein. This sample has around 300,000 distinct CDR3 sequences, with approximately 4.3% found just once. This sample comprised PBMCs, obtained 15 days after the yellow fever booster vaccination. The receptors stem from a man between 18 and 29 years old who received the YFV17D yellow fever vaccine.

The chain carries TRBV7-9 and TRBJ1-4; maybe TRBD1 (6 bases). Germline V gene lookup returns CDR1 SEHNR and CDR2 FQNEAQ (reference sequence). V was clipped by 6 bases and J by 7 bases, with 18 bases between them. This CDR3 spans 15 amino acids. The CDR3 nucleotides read TGTGCCAGCAGTTCCCAGGGGATTGGCGGTGAAAAACTGTTTTTT. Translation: CASSSQGIGGEKLFF.

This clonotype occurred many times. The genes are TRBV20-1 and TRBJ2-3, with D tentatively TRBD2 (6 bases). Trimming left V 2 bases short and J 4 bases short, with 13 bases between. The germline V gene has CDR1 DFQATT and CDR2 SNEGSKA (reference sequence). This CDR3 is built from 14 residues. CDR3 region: CSARTGTGADTQYF. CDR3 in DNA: TGCAGTGCTAGAACCGGGACGGGGGCAGATACGCAGTATTTT.

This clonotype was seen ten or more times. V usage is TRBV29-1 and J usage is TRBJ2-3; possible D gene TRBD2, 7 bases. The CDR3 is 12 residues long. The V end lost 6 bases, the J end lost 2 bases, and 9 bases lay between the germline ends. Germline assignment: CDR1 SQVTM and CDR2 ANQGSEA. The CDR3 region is CSVGGPTDTQYF. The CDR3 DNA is TGCAGCGTGGGGGGGCCCACAGATACGCAGTATTTT.

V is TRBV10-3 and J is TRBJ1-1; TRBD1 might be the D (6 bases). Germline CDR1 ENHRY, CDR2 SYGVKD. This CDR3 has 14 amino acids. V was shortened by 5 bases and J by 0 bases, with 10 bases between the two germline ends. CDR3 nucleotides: TGTGCCATCAGTAGGACAGAAATGAACACTGAAGCTTTCTTT. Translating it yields CAISRTEMNTEAFF.

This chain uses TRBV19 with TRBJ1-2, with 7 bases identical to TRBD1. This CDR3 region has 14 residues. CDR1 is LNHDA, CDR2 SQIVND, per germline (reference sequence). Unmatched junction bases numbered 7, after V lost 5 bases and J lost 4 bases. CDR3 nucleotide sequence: TGTGCCAGTAGTCCCTGGCAGGGGGGCTATGGCTACACCTTC. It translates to CASSPWQGGYGYTF.

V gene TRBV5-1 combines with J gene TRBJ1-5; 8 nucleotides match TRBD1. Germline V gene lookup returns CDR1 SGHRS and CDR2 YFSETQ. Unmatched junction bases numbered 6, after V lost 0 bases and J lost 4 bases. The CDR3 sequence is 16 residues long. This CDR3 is CASSLVQGELNQPQHF. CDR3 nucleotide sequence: TGCGCCAGCAGCTTGGTACAGGGGGAGCTAAATCAGCCCCAGCATTTT.

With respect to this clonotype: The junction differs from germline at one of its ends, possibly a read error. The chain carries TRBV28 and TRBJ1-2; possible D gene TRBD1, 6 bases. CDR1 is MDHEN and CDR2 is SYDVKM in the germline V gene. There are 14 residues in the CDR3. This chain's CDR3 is CAISWGGFQGGYTF. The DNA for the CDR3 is TGTGCCATCAGTTGGGGTGGCTTTCAGGGGGGCTACACCTTC.

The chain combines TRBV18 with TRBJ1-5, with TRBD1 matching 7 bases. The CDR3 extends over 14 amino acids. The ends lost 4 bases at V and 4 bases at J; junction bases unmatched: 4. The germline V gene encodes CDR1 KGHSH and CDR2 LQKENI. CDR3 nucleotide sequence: TGTGCCAGCTCACGCGACAGGGAAAATCAGCCCCAGCATTTT. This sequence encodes CASSRDRENQPQHF.

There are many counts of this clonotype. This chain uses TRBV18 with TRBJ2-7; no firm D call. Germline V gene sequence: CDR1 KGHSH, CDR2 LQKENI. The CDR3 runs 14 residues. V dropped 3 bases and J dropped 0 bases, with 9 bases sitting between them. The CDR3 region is CASSPDLSSYEQYF. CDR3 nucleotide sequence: TGTGCCAGCTCACCGGACCTAAGCTCCTACGAGCAGTACTTC.

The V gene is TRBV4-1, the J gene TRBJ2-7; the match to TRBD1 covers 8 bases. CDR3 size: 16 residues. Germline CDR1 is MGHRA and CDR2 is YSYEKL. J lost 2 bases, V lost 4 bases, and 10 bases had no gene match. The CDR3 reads CASSRVAQGETYEQYF. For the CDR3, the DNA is TGCGCCAGCAGCCGAGTCGCACAGGGGGAAACCTACGAGCAGTACTTC.

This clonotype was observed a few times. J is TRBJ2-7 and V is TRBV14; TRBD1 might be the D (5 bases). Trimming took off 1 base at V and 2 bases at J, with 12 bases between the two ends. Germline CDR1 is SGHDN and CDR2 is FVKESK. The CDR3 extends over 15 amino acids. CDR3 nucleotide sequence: TGTGCCAGCAGCCAAGGGACAAGTTATACCTACGAGCAGTACTTC. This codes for CASSQGTSYTYEQYF.

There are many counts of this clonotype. The CDR3 coding sequence is TGTGCCAGCAGCGGGGACCCGATCGGGGGAAATGAGCAGTTCTTC. Translation: CASSGDPIGGNEQFF. The gene calls are TRBV7-6 and TRBJ2-1; weak D call: TRBD2 (6 bases). This CDR3 is 15 amino acids long. Trimming took 5 bases from V and 7 from J, leaving 18 bases between them. Germline CDR1 reads SGHVS; CDR2 reads FNYEAQ.

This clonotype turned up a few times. CDR3 nucleotide sequence: TGTGCCAGCAGCTCACGGGACTTAGAGACCCAGTACTTC. Translated: CASSSRDLETQYF. The chain joins TRBV7-2 to TRBJ2-5; D might be TRBD2 (6 bases). The CDR3 runs to 13 residues. The V gene lost 4 bases and the J gene lost 4 bases, with 10 bases spanning the gap. CDR1 is SGHTA and CDR2 is FQGNSA in the germline V gene. Using reference TRBV7-2 and TRBJ2-5 for the parts outside the CDR3, the full variable domain is GAGVSQSPSNKVTEKGKDVELRCDPISGHTALYWYRQSLGQGLEFLIYFQGNSAPDKSGLPSDRFSAERTGGSVSTLTIQRTQQEDSAVYLCASSSRDLETQYFGPGTRLLVL.

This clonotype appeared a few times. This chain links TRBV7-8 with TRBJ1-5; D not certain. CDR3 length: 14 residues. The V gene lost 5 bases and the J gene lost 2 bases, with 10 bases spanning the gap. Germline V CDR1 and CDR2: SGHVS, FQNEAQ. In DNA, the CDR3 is TGTGCCAGCAGCGGGCCTGGAGGCAATCAGCCCCAGCATTTT. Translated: CASSGPGGNQPQHF. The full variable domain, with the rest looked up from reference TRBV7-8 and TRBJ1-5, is GAGVSQSPRYKVAKRGQDVALRCDPISGHVSLFWYQQALGQGPEFLTYFQNEAQLDKSGLPSDRFFAERPEGSVSTLKIQRTQQEDSAVYLCASSGPGGNQPQHFGDGTRLSIL.

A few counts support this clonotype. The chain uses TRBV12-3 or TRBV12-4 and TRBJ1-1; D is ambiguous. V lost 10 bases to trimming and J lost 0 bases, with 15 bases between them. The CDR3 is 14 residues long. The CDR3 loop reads CATCPEFLNTEAFF. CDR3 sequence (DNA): TGTGCCACCTGCCCGGAGTTTTTGAACACTGAAGCTTTCTTT.

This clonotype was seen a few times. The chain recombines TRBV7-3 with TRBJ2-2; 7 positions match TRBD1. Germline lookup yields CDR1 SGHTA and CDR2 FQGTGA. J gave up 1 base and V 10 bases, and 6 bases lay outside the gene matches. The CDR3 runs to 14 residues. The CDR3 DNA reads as TGTGCCACCCAGGACAGGAGGAACACCGGGGAGCTGTTTTTT. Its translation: CATQDRRNTGELFF.

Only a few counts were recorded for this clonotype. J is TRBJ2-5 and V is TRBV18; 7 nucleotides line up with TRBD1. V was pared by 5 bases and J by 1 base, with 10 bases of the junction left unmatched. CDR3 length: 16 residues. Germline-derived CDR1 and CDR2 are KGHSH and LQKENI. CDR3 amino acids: CASSSTYRQGQETQYF. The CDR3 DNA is TGTGCCAGCTCATCAACGTACAGACAGGGCCAAGAGACCCAGTACTTC.

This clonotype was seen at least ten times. This chain's CDR3 is CASSTPRGREGGHEQYV. For the CDR3, the DNA is TGTGCCAGCAGCACGCCTAGGGGGCGCGAGGGTGGACACGAGCAGTACGTC. This chain links TRBV7-8 with TRBJ2-7; 7 bases match TRBD1. The CDR3 spans 17 residues. CDR1 and CDR2 (germline): SGHVS, FQNEAQ. With 5 bases clipped from V and 5 bases from J, the junction kept 18 bases outside the gene matches.

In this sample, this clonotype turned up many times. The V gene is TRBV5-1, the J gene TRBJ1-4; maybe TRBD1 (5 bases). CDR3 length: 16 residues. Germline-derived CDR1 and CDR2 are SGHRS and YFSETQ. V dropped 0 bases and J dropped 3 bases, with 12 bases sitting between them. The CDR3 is CASSLVGDVSNEKLFF. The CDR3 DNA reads TGCGCCAGCAGCTTGGTGGGGGACGTATCTAATGAAAAACTGTTTTTT. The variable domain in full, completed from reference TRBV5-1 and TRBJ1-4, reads KAGVTQTPRYLIKTRGQQVTLSCSPISGHRSVSWYQQTPGQGLQFLFEYFSETQRNKGNFPGRFSGRQFSNSRSEMNVSTLELGDSALYLCASSLVGDVSNEKLFFGSGTQLSVL.

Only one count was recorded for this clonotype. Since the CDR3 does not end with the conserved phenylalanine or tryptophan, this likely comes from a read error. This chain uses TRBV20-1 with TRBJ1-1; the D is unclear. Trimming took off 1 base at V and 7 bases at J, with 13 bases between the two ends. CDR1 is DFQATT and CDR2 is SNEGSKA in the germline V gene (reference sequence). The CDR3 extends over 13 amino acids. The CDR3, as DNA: TGCAGTGCTAGAGTTCCGGTGAAGGGTGAAGCTTTCTTG. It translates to CSARVPVKGEAFL.

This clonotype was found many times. The CDR3 sequence: CASSGGQEETQYF. The DNA of the CDR3 is TGTGCCAGCAGCGGCGGACAGGAAGAGACCCAGTACTTC. The chain recombines TRBV7-2 with TRBJ2-5; TRBD1 matches at 7 bases. The germline V gene encodes CDR1 SGHTA and CDR2 FQGNSA. Losses at the gene ends were 5 bases for V and 3 bases for J; bases not matched to a gene: 3. The CDR3 spans 13 residues.

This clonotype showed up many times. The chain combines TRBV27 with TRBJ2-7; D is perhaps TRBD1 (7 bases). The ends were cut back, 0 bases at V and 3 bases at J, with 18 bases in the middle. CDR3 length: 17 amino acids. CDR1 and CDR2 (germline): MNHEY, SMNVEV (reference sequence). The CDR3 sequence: CASSLSLGQGGIYEQYF. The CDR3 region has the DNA TGTGCCAGCAGTTTATCATTGGGGCAGGGGGGAATCTACGAGCAGTACTTC.

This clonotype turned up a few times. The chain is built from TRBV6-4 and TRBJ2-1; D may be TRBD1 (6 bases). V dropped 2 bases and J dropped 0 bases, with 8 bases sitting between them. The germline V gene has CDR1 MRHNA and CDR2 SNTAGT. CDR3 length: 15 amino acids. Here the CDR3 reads CASSDRDNSYNEQFF. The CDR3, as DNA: TGTGCCAGCAGTGACCGGGACAACTCCTACAATGAGCAGTTCTTC.

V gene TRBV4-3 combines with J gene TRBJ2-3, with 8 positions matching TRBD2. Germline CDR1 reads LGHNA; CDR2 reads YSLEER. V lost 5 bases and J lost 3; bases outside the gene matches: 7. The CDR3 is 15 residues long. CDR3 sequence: CASSGKGGRTDTQYF. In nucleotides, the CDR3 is TGCGCCAGCAGCGGGAAGGGCGGGAGGACAGATACGCAGTATTTT.

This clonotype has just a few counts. CDR3 sequence reads: CSAPDRETTDTQYF. DNA for the CDR3: TGCAGTGCTCCCGACAGAGAAACCACAGATACGCAGTATTTT. This rearrangement joins TRBV20-1 to TRBJ2-3; possible D gene TRBD1, 5 bases. Germline loops: CDR1 DFQATT, CDR2 SNEGSKA (reference sequence). The CDR3 covers 14 residues. Trimming took 5 bases from V and 2 from J, leaving 14 bases between them.